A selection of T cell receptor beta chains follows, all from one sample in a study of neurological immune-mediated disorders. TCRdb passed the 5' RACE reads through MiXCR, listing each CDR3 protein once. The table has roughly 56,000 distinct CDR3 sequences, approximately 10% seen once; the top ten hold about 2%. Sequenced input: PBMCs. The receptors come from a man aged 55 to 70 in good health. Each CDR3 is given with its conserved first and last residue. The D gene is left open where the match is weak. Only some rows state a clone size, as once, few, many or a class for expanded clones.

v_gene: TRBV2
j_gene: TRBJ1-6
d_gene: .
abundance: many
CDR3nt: TGTGCCAGCCGGGCGTCGGTCTATAATTCACCCCTCCACTTT
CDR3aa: CASRASVYNSPLHF

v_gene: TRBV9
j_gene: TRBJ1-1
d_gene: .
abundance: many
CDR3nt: TGTGCCAGCAGCGCGGTTGGGGGTTTGGGCACTGAAGCTTTCTTT
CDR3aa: CASSAVGGLGTEAFF

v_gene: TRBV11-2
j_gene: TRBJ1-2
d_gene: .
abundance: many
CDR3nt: TGTGCCAGCAGCTTAGCCCGGGTCCCGGGAGCGGATGGCTACACCTTC
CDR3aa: CASSLARVPGADGYTF

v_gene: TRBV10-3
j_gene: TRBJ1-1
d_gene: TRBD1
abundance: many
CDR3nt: TGTGCCATCAGGGGACAGGGCGCCACTGAAGCTTTCTTT
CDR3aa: CAIRGQGATEAFF

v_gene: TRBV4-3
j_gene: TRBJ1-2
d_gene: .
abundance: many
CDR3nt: TGCGCCAGCAGCCCATTGGGGGAGGCCCGCTCCTATGGCTACACCTTC
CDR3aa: CASSPLGEARSYGYTF

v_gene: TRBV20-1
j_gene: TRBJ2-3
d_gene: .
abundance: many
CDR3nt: TGCAGTGCTAGAGATCCCAAGGCGTTCCGGGAGGATACGCAGTATTTT
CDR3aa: CSARDPKAFREDTQYF

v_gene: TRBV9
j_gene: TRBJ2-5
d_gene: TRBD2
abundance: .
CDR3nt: TGTGCCAGCAGCGAGACAGGGACTAGCGGGACAGAGACCCAGTACTTC
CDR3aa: CASSETGTSGTETQYF

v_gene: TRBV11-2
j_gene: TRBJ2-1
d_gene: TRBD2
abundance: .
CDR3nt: TGTGCCAGCAGCTTAGGGACTAGCGGGAATAATGAGCAGTTCTTC
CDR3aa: CASSLGTSGNNEQFF

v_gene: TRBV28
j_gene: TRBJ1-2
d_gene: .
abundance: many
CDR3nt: TGTGCCAGCAGTTTACGGGGGTATGGCTACACCTTC
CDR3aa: CASSLRGYGYTF

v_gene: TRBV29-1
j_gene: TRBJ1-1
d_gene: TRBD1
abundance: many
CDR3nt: TGCAGCTACAGGGGCCCGTACACTGAAGCTTTCTTT
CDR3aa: CSYRGPYTEAFF

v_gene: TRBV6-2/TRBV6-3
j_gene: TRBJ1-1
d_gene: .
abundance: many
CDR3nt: TGTGCCAGCAGTTGGGCGGGGGGCACTGAAGCTTTCTTT
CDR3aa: CASSWAGGTEAFF

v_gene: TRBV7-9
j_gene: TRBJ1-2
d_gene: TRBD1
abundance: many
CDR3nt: TGTGCCAGCAGCGCTTGGACAGGGGGCGACCTCTATGGCTACACCTTC
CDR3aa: CASSAWTGGDLYGYTF

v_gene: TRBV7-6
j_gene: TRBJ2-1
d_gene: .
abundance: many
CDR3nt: TGTGCCAGCAGCTTAAGGGGGGCTGTCAATGAGCAGTTCTTC
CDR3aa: CASSLRGAVNEQFF

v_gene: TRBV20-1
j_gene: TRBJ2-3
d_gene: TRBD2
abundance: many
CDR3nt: TGCAGTGCTACTGGACTAGCGGGGGGTCCAGATACGCAGTATTTT
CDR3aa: CSATGLAGGPDTQYF

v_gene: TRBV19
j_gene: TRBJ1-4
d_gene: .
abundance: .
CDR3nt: TGTGCCAGTAGGAGGGGCCTTGCAACTAATGAAAAACTGTTTTTT
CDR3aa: CASRRGLATNEKLFF

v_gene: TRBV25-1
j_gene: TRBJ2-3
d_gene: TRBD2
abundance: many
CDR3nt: TGTGCCAGCAGTCTCGGGGGGGTGTGGACAGATACGCAGTATTTT
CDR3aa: CASSLGGVWTDTQYF

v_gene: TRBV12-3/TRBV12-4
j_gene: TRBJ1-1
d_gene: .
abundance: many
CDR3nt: TGTGCCAGCATCTCTACCGTCGGAAACTCAAGAGAGGCTTTCTTT
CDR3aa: CASISTVGNSREAFF

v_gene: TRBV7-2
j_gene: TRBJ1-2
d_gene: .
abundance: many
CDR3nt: TGTGCCAGCAGCTTTAACAGGCGCGATGGCTACACCTTC
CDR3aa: CASSFNRRDGYTF

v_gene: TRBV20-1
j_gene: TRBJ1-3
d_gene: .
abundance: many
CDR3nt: TGCAGTGCTAGAGATCAGCAATTCAAGAGCTCTGGAAACACCATATATTTT
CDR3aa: CSARDQQFKSSGNTIYF

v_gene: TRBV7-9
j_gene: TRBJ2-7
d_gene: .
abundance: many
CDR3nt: TGTGCCAGCAGCTACGGGGGAGAGCAGTACTTC
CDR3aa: CASSYGGEQYF

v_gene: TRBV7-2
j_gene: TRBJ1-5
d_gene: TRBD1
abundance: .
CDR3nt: TGTGCCAGCAGCTGGGGACAGGGAGGACGACAGCCCCAGCATTTT
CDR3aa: CASSWGQGGRQPQHF

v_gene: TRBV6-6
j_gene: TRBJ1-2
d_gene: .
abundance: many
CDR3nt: TGTGCCAGCAGTAGGGGGGAGAATGGCTACACCTTC
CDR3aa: CASSRGENGYTF

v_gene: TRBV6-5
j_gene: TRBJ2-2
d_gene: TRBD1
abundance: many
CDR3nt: TGTGCCAGCCTGGGACAGTCAATTGGCGGGGAGCTGTTTTTT
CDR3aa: CASLGQSIGGELFF

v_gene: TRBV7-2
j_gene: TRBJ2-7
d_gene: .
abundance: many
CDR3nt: TGTGCCAGCAGCCCTCAGAAGGGGTCCTACGAGCAGTACTTC
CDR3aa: CASSPQKGSYEQYF

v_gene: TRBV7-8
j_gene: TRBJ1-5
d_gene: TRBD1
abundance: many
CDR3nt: TGTGCCAGCAGGCAGGGGGCGAATCAGCCCCAGCATTTT
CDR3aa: CASRQGANQPQHF

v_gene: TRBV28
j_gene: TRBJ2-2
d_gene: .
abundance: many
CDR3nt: TGTGCCAGCAGTCCAAGTTCGGAAGTTGACGGGGAGCTGTTTTTT
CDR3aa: CASSPSSEVDGELFF

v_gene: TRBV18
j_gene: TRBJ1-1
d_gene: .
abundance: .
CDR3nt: TGTGCCAGCTCACCACCCCACACGAACACTGAAGCTTTCTTT
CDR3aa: CASSPPHTNTEAFF

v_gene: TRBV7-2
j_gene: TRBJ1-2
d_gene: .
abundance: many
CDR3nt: TGTGCCAGCAGCCTGGGAACCGGGCCTAAGGAAGGCTACACCTTC
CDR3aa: CASSLGTGPKEGYTF

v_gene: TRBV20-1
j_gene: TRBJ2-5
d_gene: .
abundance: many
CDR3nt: TGCAGTGCTAAGATTACGGGGACCCAGTACTTC
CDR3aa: CSAKITGTQYF

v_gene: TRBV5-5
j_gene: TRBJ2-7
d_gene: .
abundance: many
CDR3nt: TGTGCCAGCAGCTTGTATTCCTCGGGTCGGGGATCTCACGAGCAGTACTTC
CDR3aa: CASSLYSSGRGSHEQYF

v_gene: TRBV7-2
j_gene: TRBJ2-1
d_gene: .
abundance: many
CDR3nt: TGTGCCAGCAGCTTATGGGTTAGGGAGCAGTTCTTC
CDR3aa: CASSLWVREQFF

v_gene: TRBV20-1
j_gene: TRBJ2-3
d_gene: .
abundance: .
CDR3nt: TGCAGTGCCGACCTCTTAGTTCAGTGGGGCAGCACAGATACGCAGTATTTT
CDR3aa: CSADLLVQWGSTDTQYF

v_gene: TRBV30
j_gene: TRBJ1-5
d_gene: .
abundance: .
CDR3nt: TGTGCCTGGAGCCCCGACAGGACAAATCAGCCCCAGCATTTT
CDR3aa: CAWSPDRTNQPQHF

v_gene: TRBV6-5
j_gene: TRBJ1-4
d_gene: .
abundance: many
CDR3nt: TGTGCCAGCAGTTACGGGCAGGAAACTAATGAAAAACTGTTTTTT
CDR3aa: CASSYGQETNEKLFF

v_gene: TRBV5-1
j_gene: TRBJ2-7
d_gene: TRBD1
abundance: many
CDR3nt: TGCGCCAGCAGCCGACAGGGGGTTGGGTCCTACGAGCAGTACTTC
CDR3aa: CASSRQGVGSYEQYF

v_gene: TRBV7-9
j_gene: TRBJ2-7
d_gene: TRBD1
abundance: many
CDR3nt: TGTGCCAGCAGTTCAGACAGGGGGTTTTACGAGCAGTACTTC
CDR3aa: CASSSDRGFYEQYF

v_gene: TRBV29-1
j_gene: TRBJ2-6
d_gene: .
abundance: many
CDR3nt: TGCAGCGTCGCAGGGGATACGGCTGGGGCCAACGTCCTGACTTTC
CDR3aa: CSVAGDTAGANVLTF

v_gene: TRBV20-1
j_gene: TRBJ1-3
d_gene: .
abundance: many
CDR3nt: TGCAGTGCCCCGTCACCCGGGGTAAACACCATATATTTT
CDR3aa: CSAPSPGVNTIYF

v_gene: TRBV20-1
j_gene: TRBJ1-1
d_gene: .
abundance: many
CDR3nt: TGCAGTGCGGAGTTGGGACAGAACACTGAAGCTTTCTTT
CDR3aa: CSAELGQNTEAFF

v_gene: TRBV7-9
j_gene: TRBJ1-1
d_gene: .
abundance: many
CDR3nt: TGTGCCAGCAGCTTTCGCCGGGGGGACACGAACACTGAAGCTTTCTTT
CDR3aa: CASSFRRGDTNTEAFF

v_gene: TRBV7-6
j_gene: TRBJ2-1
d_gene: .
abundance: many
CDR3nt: TGTGCCAGCAGCTTAGAAGCCATGAACTCCTACAATGAGCAGTTCTTC
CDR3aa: CASSLEAMNSYNEQFF

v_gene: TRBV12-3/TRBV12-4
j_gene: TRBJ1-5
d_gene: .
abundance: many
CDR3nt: TGTGCCAGCACCTTAAGTAGTCCTTATCAGCCCCAGCATTTT
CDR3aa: CASTLSSPYQPQHF

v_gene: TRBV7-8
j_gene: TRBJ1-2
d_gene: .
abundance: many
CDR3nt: TGTGCCAGCAGCTTGGATCAAGATAACTATGGCTACACCTTC
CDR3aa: CASSLDQDNYGYTF

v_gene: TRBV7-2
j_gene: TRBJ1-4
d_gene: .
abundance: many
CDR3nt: TGTGCCAGCAGCTTAGAGGGCAGGGGTGGGGAAAAACTGTTTTTT
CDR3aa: CASSLEGRGGEKLFF

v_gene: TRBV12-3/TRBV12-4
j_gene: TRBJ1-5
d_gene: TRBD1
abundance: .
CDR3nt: TGTGCCAGCAGCAGGGACAGGGGGGATCAGCCCCAGCATTTT
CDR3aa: CASSRDRGDQPQHF

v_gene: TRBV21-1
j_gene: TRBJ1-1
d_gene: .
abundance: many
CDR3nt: TGTGCCAGCAGCAAAGAAAAGGGGTACACTGAAGCTTTCTTT
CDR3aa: CASSKEKGYTEAFF

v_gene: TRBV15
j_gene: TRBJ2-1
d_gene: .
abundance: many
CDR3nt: TGTGCCACCAGCAGAGCCAGGGGGGGAGATGAGCAGTTCTTC
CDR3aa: CATSRARGGDEQFF

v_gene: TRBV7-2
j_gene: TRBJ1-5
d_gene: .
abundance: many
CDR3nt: TGTGCCAGCAGTTGGGACATTTATCAGCCCCAGCATTTT
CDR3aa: CASSWDIYQPQHF

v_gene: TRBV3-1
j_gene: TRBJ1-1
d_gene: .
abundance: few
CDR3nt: TGTGCCAGCAGCCAGGGACTCGACACTGAAGCTTTCTTT
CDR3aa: CASSQGLDTEAFF

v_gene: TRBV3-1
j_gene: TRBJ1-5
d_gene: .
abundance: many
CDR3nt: TGTGCCAGCAGTCTGGGGGTTCGGGGTCAGCCCCAGCATTTT
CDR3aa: CASSLGVRGQPQHF

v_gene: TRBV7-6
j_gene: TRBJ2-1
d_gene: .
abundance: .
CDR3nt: TGTGCCAGCAGCTTAGTGTCACAGGGATACAATGAGCAGTTCTTC
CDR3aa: CASSLVSQGYNEQFF